This TCR beta chain stems from a study of sequential checkpoint blockade in melanoma. Method: immunoSEQ multiplex PCR; TCRdb's copy keeps in-frame clones and lacks some. The repertoire consists of roughly 18,000 clones, with approximately 74% occurring once and the leading ten covering 30% to 40%. Judged by abundance, this clone is medium-sized. The length of the CDR3 is 16 residues. Germline V gene data show CDR1 as SGDLS and CDR2 as YYNGEE. Trimming at V came to 7 bases and at J to 7 bases, leaving 10 bases not matched to a gene. The treatment here: randomized to nivolumab then ipilimumab (arm A) or the reverse (arm B).

This TCR came from a human donor with melanoma. The sample here was CD8+ T cells sorted from blood (inferred from file names), taken from a patient given nivolumab and ipilimumab in sequence. The rearrangement joins TRBV9 to TRBJ2-1, with TRBD2 identical over 14 bases. CDR3 nucleotide sequence: TGTGCCAGCGGGACGGACGGGACTAGCGGGAGTAATGAGCAGTTCTTC. Translating it yields CASGTDGTSGSNEQFF.